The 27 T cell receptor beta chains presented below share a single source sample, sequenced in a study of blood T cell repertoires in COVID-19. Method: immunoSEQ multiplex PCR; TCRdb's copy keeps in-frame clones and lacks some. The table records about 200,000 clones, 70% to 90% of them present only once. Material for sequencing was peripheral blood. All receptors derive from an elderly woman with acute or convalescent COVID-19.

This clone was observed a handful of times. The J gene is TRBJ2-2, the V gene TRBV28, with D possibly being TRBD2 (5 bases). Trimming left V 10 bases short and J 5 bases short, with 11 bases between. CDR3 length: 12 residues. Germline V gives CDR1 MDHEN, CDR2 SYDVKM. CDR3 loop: CATGLMTGELFF. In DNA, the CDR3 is TGTGCCACTGGACTCATGACCGGGGAGCTGTTTTTT.

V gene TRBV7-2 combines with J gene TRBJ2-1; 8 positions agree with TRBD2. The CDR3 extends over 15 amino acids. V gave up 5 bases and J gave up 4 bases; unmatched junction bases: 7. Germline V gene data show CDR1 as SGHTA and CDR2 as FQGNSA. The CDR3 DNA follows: TGTGCCAGCAGCGCTACTAGCGGACCATACAATGAGCAGTTCTTC. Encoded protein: CASSATSGPYNEQFF.

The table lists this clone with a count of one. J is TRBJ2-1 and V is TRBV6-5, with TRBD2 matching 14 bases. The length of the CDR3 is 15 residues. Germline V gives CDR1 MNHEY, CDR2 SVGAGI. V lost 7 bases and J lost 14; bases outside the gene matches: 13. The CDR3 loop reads CASTLNWGLAGEEFF. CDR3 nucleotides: TGTGCCAGCACCCTAAATTGGGGACTAGCGGGAGAAGAGTTCTTC.

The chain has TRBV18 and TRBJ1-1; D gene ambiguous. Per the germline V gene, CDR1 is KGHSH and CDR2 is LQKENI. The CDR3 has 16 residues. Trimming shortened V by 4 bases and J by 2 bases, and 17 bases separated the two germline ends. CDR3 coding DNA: TGTGCCAGCTCACGATATGCCGCAGATTTCAACACTGAAGCTTTCTTT. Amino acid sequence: CASSRYAADFNTEAFF.

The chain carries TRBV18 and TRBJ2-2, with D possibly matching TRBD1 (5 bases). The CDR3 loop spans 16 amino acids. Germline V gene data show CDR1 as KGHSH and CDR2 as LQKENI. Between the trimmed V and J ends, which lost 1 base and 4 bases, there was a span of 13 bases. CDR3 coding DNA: TGTGCCAGCTCACCACTAGCACAGGCGCGCACCGGGGAGCTGTTTTTT. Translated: CASSPLAQARTGELFF.

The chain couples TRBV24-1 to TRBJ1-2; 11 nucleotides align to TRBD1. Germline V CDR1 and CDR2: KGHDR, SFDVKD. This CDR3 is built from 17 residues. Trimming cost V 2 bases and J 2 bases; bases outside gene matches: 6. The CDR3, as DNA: TGTGCCACCAGTGATTCAAGGACAGGGGGCGAGAACTATGGCTACACCTTC. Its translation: CATSDSRTGGENYGYTF.

CDR3 nucleotides: TGTGCCAGCAGCTCCTTTTACGAGCAGTACTTC. Its protein is CASSSFYEQYF. This chain uses TRBV5-6 with TRBJ2-7; D not resolved. Germline loops: CDR1 SGHDT, CDR2 YYEEEE. Trimming shortened V by 3 bases and J by 4 bases, and 5 bases separated the two germline ends. The CDR3 has 11 residues.

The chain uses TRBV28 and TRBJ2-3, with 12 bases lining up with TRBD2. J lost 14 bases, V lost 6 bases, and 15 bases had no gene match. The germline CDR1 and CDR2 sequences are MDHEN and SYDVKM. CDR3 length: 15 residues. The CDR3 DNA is TGTGCCAGCAGGCCCGGGGCTAGCGGGAGGGCAGAGGGGTATTTT. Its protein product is CASRPGASGRAEGYF.

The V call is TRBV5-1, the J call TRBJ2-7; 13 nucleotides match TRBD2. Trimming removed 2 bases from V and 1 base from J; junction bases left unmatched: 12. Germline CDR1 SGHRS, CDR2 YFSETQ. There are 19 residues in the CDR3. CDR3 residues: CASSFIAGTSGMGSYEQYF. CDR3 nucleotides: TGCGCCAGCAGCTTTATAGCCGGGACTAGCGGGATGGGTTCCTACGAGCAGTACTTC.

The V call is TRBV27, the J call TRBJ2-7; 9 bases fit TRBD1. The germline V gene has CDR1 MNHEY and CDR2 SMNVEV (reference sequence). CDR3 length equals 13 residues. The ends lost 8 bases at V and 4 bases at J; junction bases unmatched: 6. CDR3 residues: CASEGQGGYEQYF. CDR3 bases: TGTGCCAGCGAGGGACAGGGCGGATACGAGCAGTACTTC.

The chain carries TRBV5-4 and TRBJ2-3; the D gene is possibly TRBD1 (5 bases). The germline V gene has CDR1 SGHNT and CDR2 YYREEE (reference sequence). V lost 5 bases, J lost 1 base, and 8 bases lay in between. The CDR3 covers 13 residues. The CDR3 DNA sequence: TGTGCCAGCAGACCCAGGGGCACAGATACGCAGTATTTT. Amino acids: CASRPRGTDTQYF.

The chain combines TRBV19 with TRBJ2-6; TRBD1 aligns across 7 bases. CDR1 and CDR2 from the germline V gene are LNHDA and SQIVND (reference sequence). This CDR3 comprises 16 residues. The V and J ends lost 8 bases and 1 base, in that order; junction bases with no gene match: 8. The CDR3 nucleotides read TGTGCCAGTTCCCCGGGACAGATTTCTGGGGCCAACGTCCTGACTTTC. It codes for CASSPGQISGANVLTF.

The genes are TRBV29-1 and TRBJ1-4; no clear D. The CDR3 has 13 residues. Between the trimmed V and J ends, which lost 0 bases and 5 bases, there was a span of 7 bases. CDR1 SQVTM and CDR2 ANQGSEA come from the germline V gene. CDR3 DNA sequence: TGCAGCGTTGAAGATCCAGGAAATGAAAAACTGTTTTTT. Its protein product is CSVEDPGNEKLFF.

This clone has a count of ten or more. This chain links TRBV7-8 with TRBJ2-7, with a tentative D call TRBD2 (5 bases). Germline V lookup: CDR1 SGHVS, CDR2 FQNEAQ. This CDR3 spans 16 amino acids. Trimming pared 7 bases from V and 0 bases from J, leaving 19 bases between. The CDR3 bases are TGTGCCAGCAACTCAAGGGCGGGCGCCAACTCCTACGAGCAGTACTTC. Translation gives CASNSRAGANSYEQYF.

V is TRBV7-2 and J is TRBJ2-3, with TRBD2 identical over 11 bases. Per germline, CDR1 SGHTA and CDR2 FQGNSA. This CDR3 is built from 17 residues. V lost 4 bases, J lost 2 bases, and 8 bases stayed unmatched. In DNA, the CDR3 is TGTGCCAGCAGCTCCCAAGGACTAGCGGGCGCCACAGATACGCAGTATTTT. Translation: CASSSQGLAGATDTQYF.

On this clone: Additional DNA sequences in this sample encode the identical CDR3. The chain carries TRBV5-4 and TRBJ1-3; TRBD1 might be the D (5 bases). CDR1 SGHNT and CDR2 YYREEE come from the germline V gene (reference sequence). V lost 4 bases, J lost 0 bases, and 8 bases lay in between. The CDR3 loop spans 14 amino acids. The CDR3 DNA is TGTGCCAGCAGCCCGCAGGGCTCTGGAAACACCATATATTTT. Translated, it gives CASSPQGSGNTIYF.

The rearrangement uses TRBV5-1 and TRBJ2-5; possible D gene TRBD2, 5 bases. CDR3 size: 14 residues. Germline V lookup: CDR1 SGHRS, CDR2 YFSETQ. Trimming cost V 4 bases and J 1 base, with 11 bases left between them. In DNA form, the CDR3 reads TGCGCCAGCAGCCCAGGACTGGTCCAAGAGACCCAGTACTTC. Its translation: CASSPGLVQETQYF.

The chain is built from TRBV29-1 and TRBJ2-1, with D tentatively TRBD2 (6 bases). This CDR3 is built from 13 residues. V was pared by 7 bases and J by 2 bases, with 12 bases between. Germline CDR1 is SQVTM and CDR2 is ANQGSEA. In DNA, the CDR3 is TGCAGCGCCCGGGACTGGACCTACAATGAGCAGTTCTTC. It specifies CSARDWTYNEQFF.

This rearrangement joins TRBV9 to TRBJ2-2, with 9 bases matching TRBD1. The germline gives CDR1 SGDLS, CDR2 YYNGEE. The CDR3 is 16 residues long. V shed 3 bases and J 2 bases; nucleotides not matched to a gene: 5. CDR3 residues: CASSDRDRENTGELFF. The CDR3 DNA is TGTGCCAGCAGCGATCGGGACAGGGAAAACACCGGGGAGCTGTTTTTT.

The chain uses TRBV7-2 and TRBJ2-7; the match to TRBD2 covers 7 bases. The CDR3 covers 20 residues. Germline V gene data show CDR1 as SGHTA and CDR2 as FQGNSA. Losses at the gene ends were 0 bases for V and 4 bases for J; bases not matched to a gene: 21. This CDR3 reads CASSLAPSTPSGIKRYEQYF. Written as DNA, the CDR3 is TGTGCCAGCAGCTTAGCCCCATCCACCCCCAGCGGGATAAAGAGGTACGAGCAGTACTTC.

This CDR3 is CASSHRKLAGVGASTDTQYF. CDR3 coding DNA: TGCGCCAGCAGCCATAGAAAACTAGCGGGAGTGGGGGCAAGCACAGATACGCAGTATTTT. The rearrangement links TRBV4-1 to TRBJ2-3; 11 nucleotides line up with TRBD2. This CDR3 contains 20 residues. The V segment lost 3 bases and the J segment 0 bases; nucleotides outside the gene matches: 14. CDR1 is MGHRA, CDR2 YSYEKL, per germline.

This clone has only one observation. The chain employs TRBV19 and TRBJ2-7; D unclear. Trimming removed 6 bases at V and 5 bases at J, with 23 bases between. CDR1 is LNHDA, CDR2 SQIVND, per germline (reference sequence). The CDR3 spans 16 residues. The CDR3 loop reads CASRPRLLPLRDEQYF. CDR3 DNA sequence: TGTGCCAGTAGACCACGACTCCTTCCTCTCCGAGACGAGCAGTACTTC.

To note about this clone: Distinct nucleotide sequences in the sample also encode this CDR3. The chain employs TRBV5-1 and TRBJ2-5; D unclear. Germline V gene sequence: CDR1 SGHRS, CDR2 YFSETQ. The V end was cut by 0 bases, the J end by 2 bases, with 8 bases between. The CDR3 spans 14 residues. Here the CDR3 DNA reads TGCGCCAGCAGCTTGGTGGCTTTTCAAGAGACCCAGTACTTC. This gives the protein CASSLVAFQETQYF.

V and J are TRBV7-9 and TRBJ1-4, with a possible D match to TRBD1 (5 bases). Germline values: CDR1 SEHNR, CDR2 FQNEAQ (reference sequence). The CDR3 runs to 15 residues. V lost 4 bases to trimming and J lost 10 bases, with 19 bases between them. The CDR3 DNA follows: TGTGCCAGCAGCTCGGTTCTTATATTCGGGGGAAAACTGTTTTTT. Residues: CASSSVLIFGGKLFF.

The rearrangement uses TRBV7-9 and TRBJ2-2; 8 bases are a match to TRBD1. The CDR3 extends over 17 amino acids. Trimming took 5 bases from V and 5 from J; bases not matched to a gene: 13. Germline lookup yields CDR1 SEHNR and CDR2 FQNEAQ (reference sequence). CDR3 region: CASSHGRPTGGTGELFF. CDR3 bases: TGTGCCAGCAGCCACGGCCGACCTACAGGGGGGACCGGGGAGCTGTTTTTT.

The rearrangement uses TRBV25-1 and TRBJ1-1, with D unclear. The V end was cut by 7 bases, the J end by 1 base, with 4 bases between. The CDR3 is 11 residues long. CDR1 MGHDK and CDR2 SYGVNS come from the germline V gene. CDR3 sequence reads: CASIRNTEAFF. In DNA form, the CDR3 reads TGTGCCAGCATCCGGAACACTGAAGCTTTCTTT.

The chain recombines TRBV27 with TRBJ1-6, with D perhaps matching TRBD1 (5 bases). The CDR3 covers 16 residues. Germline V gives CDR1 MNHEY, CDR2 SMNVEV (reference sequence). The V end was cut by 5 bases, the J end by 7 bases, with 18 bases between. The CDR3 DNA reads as TGTGCCAGCAGTCCCCAGCCCAGGGCCGGGAATTCACCCCTCCACTTT. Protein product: CASSPQPRAGNSPLHF.